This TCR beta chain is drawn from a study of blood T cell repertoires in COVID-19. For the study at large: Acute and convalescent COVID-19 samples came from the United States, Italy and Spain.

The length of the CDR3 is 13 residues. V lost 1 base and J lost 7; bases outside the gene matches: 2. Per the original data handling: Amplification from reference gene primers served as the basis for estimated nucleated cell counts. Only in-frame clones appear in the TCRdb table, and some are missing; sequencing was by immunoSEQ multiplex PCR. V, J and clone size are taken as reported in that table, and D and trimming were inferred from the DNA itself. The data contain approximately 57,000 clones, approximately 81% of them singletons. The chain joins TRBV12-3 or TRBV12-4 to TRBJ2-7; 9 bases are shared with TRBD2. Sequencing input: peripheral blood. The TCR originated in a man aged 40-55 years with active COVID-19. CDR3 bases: TGTGCCAGCAGTTTAGGCCTAGCGGGGGAGCAGTACTTC. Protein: CASSLGLAGEQYF.